The 3 T cell receptor beta chains below were found in one sample sequenced in a study of a mutant IDH1 vaccine in newly diagnosed glioma. These receptors lack a known antigen. As for time point: week 23, last vaccination. In the vaccine, a single dose held 300 ug of the mutant IDH1 20-mer peptide, along with topical imiquimod. The repertoire was sequenced with immunoSEQ multiplex PCR; TCRdb's copy has only in-frame clones and lacks some. In the table there are tens of thousands of clones, around 87% of which are singletons. Specimen: PBMCs, collected from a glioma patient whose treatment included an IDH1 peptide vaccine. These receptors were obtained from a man in his forties or fifties with glioma.

The V call is TRBV5-3, the J call TRBJ2-7, with D perhaps TRBD1 (6 bases). TRBV5-3 is an ORF; its function is uncertain. The CDR3 sequence is 14 residues long. V dropped 1 base and J dropped 4 bases, with 12 bases sitting between them. In DNA, the CDR3 is TGTGCCAGAAGCTTGATGGACAGACGATACGAGCAGTACTTC. Its translation is CARSLMDRRYEQYF.

The rearrangement uses TRBV6-1 and TRBJ2-4; D gene uncertain. The CDR3 has 12 amino acids. V was trimmed by 5 bases and J by 2 bases, leaving 4 bases between them. Germline loops: CDR1 MNHNS, CDR2 SASEGT. CDR3 nucleotides: TGTGCCAGCAGTCAGTCCAAAAACATTCAGTACTTC. Translated: CASSQSKNIQYF.

The chain has TRBV4-2 and TRBJ2-2, with D possibly being TRBD2 (5 bases). The CDR3 spans 16 residues. V lost 1 base to trimming and J lost 2 bases, with 11 bases between them. Germline CDR1 is LGHNA and CDR2 is YNFKEQ. The CDR3 bases are TGTGCCAGCAGCCAAGTTGCGGGCAGAAACACCGGGGAGCTGTTTTTT. Translating gives CASSQVAGRNTGELFF.